This T cell receptor (beta chain) was observed in a study of radiotherapy plus CTLA-4 blockade in lung cancer (dated by TCRdb to between 2017 and 2018). Concerning the study at large: Objective responses occurred in 18% of enrolled patients, and approximately 34% achieved disease control. Results the study describes overall, beyond this receptor: After treatment with radiotherapy and ipilimumab, TCR clones that came from tumors expanded in the peripheral blood. Increased serum interferon-beta after radiation, together with early dynamic changes in blood T cell clones, were reported to be the strongest predictors of response.

The study tested focal radiation therapy combined with CTLA-4 blockade (ipilimumab) in patients with chemo-refractory metastatic non-small-cell lung cancer. Library creation used the immunoSEQ multiplex PCR assay. TCRdb limited this immuneACCESS table to in-frame rearrangements with V and J called. A share of clones is missing; checked studies link under half to unresolved V genes, and the rest is unexplained. This sample lists about 67,000 clones; approximately 76% were detected once. The ten largest make up around a sixth of the sample. About this clone itself: Its antigen specificity is not known. No quality values exist for individual bases; no much larger clone is one base distant.

The receptor was isolated from a human donor with non-small cell lung cancer whose response to radiotherapy plus ipilimumab could not be evaluated. Some clones in this sample may be carry-over from other donors' samples. This specimen consisted of peripheral blood, obtained from a patient treated with radiotherapy plus ipilimumab.

The bases are TGTGCCAGCACCCTACAGACAGAGAACACTGAAGCTTTCTTT. Its protein product is CASTLQTENTEAFF. This sequence uses TRBV6-6 and TRBJ1-1; TRBD1 is a possible D gene, resting on 5 matching bases. The CDR3 measures 14 amino acids from cysteine to phenylalanine. Of the read, only the CDR3 DNA is kept; its 42 bases are in frame from base 1. Between the V and J ends, shortened by 7 bases and 1 base respectively, the junction contains 13 bases. Based on the germline V gene (reference sequence), the CDR1 and CDR2 sequences are MNHNY and SVGAGI.